This T cell receptor beta chain was recorded in a study of T cell clonality in common variable immunodeficiency. This clone was detected ten times or more. No antigen is known for it. Whole-study results and caveats: Compared with controls, CVID subjects had fewer shared TCRbeta clones. Links between repertoire features and CVID complications were heterogeneity-limited.

Equal genomic DNA amounts from CVID and control samples were sequenced. Some clones are missing from TCRdb's copy, which holds only in-frame ones; the method was immunoSEQ multiplex PCR. The sample was found to contain around 60,000 clones, and every one recurs. Patients and controls were mostly of Caucasian heritage. The source material was peripheral blood mononuclear cells. The TCR sequence derives from a person aged 18-70 years in good health.

The CDR3 here is CASSPSSYEQYF. The sequenced part of the CDR3 DNA is TGTGCCAGCAGCCCATCCTCCTACGAG. The J gene is TRBJ2-7, the V gene TRBV14; D gene unclear. From the germline J gene comes the end of the CDR3, since the read stops 3 residues before it. This CDR3 is built from 12 residues. Germline CDR1 SGHDN, CDR2 FVKESK. V lost 4 bases and J lost 0, with 4 bases in between.